Shown below are 15 T cell receptor beta chains from a single sample sequenced in a study of regulatory T cells in long-lasting Graves disease. Through Arm-PCR of CDR3 regions and iRepertoire HTBI primers, TCR beta libraries were built. TCRdb itself ran the multiplex PCR reads through MiXCR, one entry per CDR3 protein. The table has over 350,000 distinct CDR3 sequences, 15% seen once. Time point described: newly diagnosed GD, antithyroid drugs for less than 3 months. PBMCs were the source of the RNA used for TCR sequencing. The same sample was also studied in work on T cells in Graves' hyperthyroidism and ophthalmopathy.

The sample in question was peripheral blood mononuclear cells (PBMCs), obtained at new diagnosis, from a patient treated with antithyroid drugs. The source is a woman aged 40 to 55 with Graves disease.

This clonotype was seen only a few times. The CDR3 sequence is CASSWDVSSGNTIYF. The CDR3 nucleotides are TGTGCCAGCAGCTGGGACGTAAGCTCTGGAAACACCATATATTTT. The chain uses TRBV12-3 or TRBV12-4 and TRBJ1-3; TRBD1 might be the D (5 bases). V lost 6 bases to trimming and J lost 0 bases, with 12 bases between them. The length of the CDR3 is 15 residues.

This clonotype was picked up many times. The V gene is TRBV12-3 or TRBV12-4, the J gene TRBJ2-7; 9 positions agree with TRBD2. The CDR3 has 15 amino acids. Trimming removed 0 bases from V and 5 bases from J; junction bases left unmatched: 5. For the CDR3, the DNA is TGTGCCAGCAGTTTAGCTAGCGGGAGTAAGAACGAGCAGTACTTC. Its translation: CASSLASGSKNEQYF.

This clonotype was seen at least ten times. The genes are TRBV11-2 and TRBJ2-3; 7 nucleotides agree with TRBD1. CDR3 size: 14 residues. J gave up 9 bases and V 5 bases, and 11 bases lay outside the gene matches. CDR1 SGHAT and CDR2 FQNNGV come from the germline V gene. The CDR3 here is CASSLVRQGPTQYF. As DNA, the CDR3 is TGTGCCAGCAGCCTAGTACGACAGGGACCGACGCAGTATTTT. The full variable domain, with the rest looked up from reference TRBV11-2 and TRBJ2-3, is EAGVAQSPRYKIIEKRQSVAFWCNPISGHATLYWYQQILGQGPKLLIQFQNNGVVDDSQLPKDRFSAERLKGVDSTLKIQPAKLEDSAVYLCASSLVRQGPTQYFGPGTRLTVL.

A few counts support this clonotype. This chain connects TRBV15 to TRBJ2-7, with D maybe TRBD1 (5 bases). Deletions cut 0 bases from V and 0 bases from J, with 9 bases between. This CDR3 comprises 15 residues. Per germline, CDR1 LNHNV and CDR2 YYDKDF (reference sequence). CDR3 amino acids: CATSRDVDNSYEQYF. CDR3 sequence (DNA): TGTGCCACCAGCAGAGATGTGGACAACTCCTACGAGCAGTACTTC.

V is TRBV12-3 or TRBV12-4 and J is TRBJ2-7, with TRBD2 identical over 9 bases. The CDR3 is 14 residues long. The V and J ends lost 6 bases and 3 bases, in that order; junction bases with no gene match: 6. CDR3 bases: TGTGCCAGCAGCAATAGCGGGAGTTTCTACGAGCAGTACTTC. Residues: CASSNSGSFYEQYF.

V usage is TRBV29-1 and J usage is TRBJ2-7, with TRBD2 matching 8 bases. The length of the CDR3 is 13 residues. CDR1 is SQVTM, CDR2 ANQGSEA, per germline. The V segment lost 2 bases and the J segment 4 bases; nucleotides outside the gene matches: 4. The CDR3 protein is CSVETSGTYEQYF. The DNA for the CDR3 is TGCAGCGTTGAAACTAGCGGCACTTACGAGCAGTACTTC.

This clonotype was counted ten times or more. The chain uses TRBV9 and TRBJ1-2; 8 bases match TRBD1. This CDR3 has 15 amino acids. V lost 5 bases to trimming and J lost 2 bases; unmatched junction nucleotides: 8. The germline CDR1 and CDR2 sequences are SGDLS and YYNGEE. CDR3 residues: CASSFGQGYNYGYTF. The CDR3 DNA reads as TGTGCCAGCAGTTTCGGACAGGGCTACAACTATGGCTACACCTTC.

The V gene is TRBV29-1, the J gene TRBJ2-2; D is uncertain. Germline CDR1 SQVTM, CDR2 ANQGSEA. V gave up 7 bases and J gave up 3 bases, with 12 bases separating them. There are 13 residues in the CDR3. CDR3 in DNA: TGCAGCGGGTCGGGTGTTGACACCGGGGAGCTGTTTTTT. Residues: CSGSGVDTGELFF.

The V call is TRBV6-1, the J call TRBJ1-1; D gene unclear. With 7 bases removed from V and 8 bases from J, the gap between germline ends came to 17 bases. CDR3 size: 13 residues. The germline V gene encodes CDR1 MNHNS and CDR2 SASEGT. The CDR3 loop is CASTLIDIDEAFF. The CDR3 nucleotides read TGTGCCAGCACCCTAATCGATATAGACGAAGCTTTCTTT.

This clonotype occurred many times. The chain has TRBV6-2 or TRBV6-3 and TRBJ2-1; D uncertain. Germline V CDR1 and CDR2: MNHEY, SVGEGT. V was clipped by 2 bases and J by 2 bases, with 7 bases between them. The CDR3 totals 14 residues. The CDR3 region is CASSYGSTYNEQFF. The CDR3 nucleotides are TGTGCCAGCAGTTACGGCAGCACCTACAATGAGCAGTTCTTC.

This clonotype was observed at least ten times. The chain joins TRBV4-2 to TRBJ2-1; tentatively, D is TRBD2 (6 bases). The V gene's germline CDR1 is LGHNA and CDR2 YNFKEQ. This CDR3 comprises 15 residues. Trimming left V 5 bases short and J 4 bases short, with 15 bases between. The CDR3 loop is CASSSDGREYNEQFF. CDR3 DNA: TGTGCCAGCAGCTCTGACGGTCGGGAGTACAATGAGCAGTTCTTC.

This clonotype was observed a few times. The chain links TRBV3-1 to TRBJ1-3, with D unresolved. Trimming removed 1 base from V and 8 bases from J, with 15 bases in between. The CDR3 is 15 residues long. Germline V gives CDR1 LGHDT, CDR2 YNNKEL (reference sequence). CDR3 in amino acids: CASSQVRERGDTIYF. The CDR3 DNA follows: TGTGCCAGCAGCCAAGTGAGGGAGCGCGGAGACACCATATATTTT.

About this clonotype itself: A single base is all that separates this from a far larger clone, so a read error is likely. The gene calls are TRBV2 and TRBJ2-7, with D perhaps given as TRBD1 or TRBD2 (6 bases each). CDR1 and CDR2 (germline): SNHLY, FYNNEI. V shed 4 bases and J shed 7 bases, with 20 bases lying between them. The CDR3 sequence is 15 residues long. CDR3 sequence: CASSVGGLWDNEQYF. The CDR3 bases are TGTGCCAGCAGTGTTGGGGGACTCTGGGACAATGAGCAGTACTTC.

This clonotype was observed many times. The V gene is TRBV11-2, the J gene TRBJ2-2; 8 bases are shared with TRBD2. This CDR3 has 16 amino acids. The trim removed 1 base at V and 5 bases at J, leaving 6 bases unmatched. Looked up from germline, CDR1 is SGHAT and CDR2 is FQNNGV. DNA for the CDR3: TGTGCCAGCAGCTTAGTTCTGGGCGGGGGGACCGGGGAGCTGTTTTTT. As protein: CASSLVLGGGTGELFF.

This chain links TRBV6-1 with TRBJ2-2; 9 bases align to TRBD1. The germline V gene encodes CDR1 MNHNS and CDR2 SASEGT. V was pared by 9 bases and J by 2 bases, with 10 bases of the junction left unmatched. The CDR3 sequence is 16 residues long. Here the CDR3 DNA reads TGTGCCAGTTCGGACAGGGGACCGCCTAACACCGGGGAGCTGTTTTTT. Translated: CASSDRGPPNTGELFF.